This section outlines one TCR beta chain sequence together with its context. Its antigen is not known. This CDR3 is 16 amino acids long. Germline assignment: CDR1 MNHEY and CDR2 SVGAGI. Trimming removed 0 bases from V and 3 bases from J, with 14 bases in between. The sample comes from a study of shared clonotypes between healthy human individuals. Findings of the study overall: Memory subsets generally showed lower estimated richness than naive subsets. Sharing across four donors was highest in naive CD4 (around 5%) and lowest in memory CD8 (around 0.4%).

In the study's own analysis: ImmunoSEQ yielded junction-only sequences lacking quality scores, so filtering differed. Using immunoSEQ multiplex PCR, the repertoire was profiled, and TCRdb retains in-frame clones only, with some absent. V and J calls and clone size are as listed in that table; D and trimming were resolved from the DNA. The sample carries some 2.1 million clones, 85% to 95% recorded once. The rearrangement joins TRBV6-5 to TRBJ1-2; TRBD1 might be the D (6 bases). Specimen: naive CD4+ T cells sorted from blood. The subset: CD45RA+ positively selected. The clonotype comes from a man aged 18-30 years in good health. Here the CDR3 reads CASSYSAGGGDYGYTF. CDR3 sequence (DNA): TGTGCCAGCAGTTACTCAGCGGGGGGCGGAGACTATGGCTACACCTTC.